This T cell receptor (beta chain) was documented in a study of shared clonotypes between healthy human individuals. Whole-study context: In total, the donors were a couple of women and a few men aged 18 to 49.

Per germline, CDR1 MGHRA and CDR2 YSYEKL. The germline V and J ends were trimmed by 3 bases and 4 bases, with 6 bases remaining between them. The CDR3 covers 12 residues. Those who donated, Caucasian adults without exception, all lived in Nashville, Tennessee. Assay: immunoSEQ multiplex PCR; the TCRdb copy retains only in-frame clones and omits some. The table has some 1 million clones, about three quarters seen once. The clonotype comes from a man aged 18 to 35 in good health. The sample comprised memory CD4+ T cells sorted from blood. Subset in this sample: CD45RA-negative fraction. The rearrangement uses TRBV4-1 and TRBJ1-2; perhaps TRBD1 as D (5 bases). In nucleotides, the CDR3 is TGCGCCAGCAGCCAGGGACCCTATGGCTACACCTTC. This sequence encodes CASSQGPYGYTF.